The clone carrying this T cell receptor beta chain was counted only a few times. Its antigen is unidentified. The sample belongs to a study of blood T cells in healthy people across ages. Study findings and constraints: Long-lived donors exceeded aged donors in naive CD4+ cells and diversity.

Primed by a sample-barcoded 5' primer and a J-beta primer mix, a second PCR proceeded for about 6 to 12 cycles. TCRdb used MiXCR to reprocess the 5' RACE reads, holding one entry per CDR3 protein. Here the sample spans 650,000 to 1,000,000 distinct CDR3 sequences, around 36% being singletons. V lost 2 bases, J lost 2 bases, and 3 bases lay in between. The CDR3 contains 13 residues. Germline V gene sequence: CDR1 MNHEY, CDR2 SVGEGT. The rearrangement uses TRBV6-2 or TRBV6-3 and TRBJ2-2; D call uncertain. This TCR derives from a man aged 18 to 30 in good health. Source material: blood. In DNA, the CDR3 is TGTGCCAGCAGTTACATCAACACCGGGGAGCTGTTTTTT. Translated: CASSYINTGELFF.